The present T cell receptor (beta chain) was sequenced within a study of shared clonotypes between healthy human individuals. The study's findings and limits: Four donors shared 4.5% to 6.5% of their naive CD4 clonotypes.

With regard to this clone: Its antigen is as yet unknown.

CDR1 is MNHNS and CDR2 is SASEGT in the germline V gene. The V and J ends lost 5 bases and 5 bases respectively, with 7 bases between them. The CDR3 covers 12 residues. The data were produced by immunoSEQ multiplex PCR, yet TCRdb's version contains in-frame clones alone and is incomplete. The table lists about 600,000 clones, approximately 97% of them singletons. Sequencing was carried out using naive CD4+ T cells sorted from blood. The subset is: CD45RA+ positively selected. The gene calls are TRBV6-1 and TRBJ1-5; tentative D call: TRBD1 (5 bases). This receptor was taken from a woman in her thirties in good health. CDR3 DNA sequence: TGTGCCAGCAGTAGGGGAGATCAGCCCCAGCATTTT. Translated, it gives CASSRGDQPQHF.